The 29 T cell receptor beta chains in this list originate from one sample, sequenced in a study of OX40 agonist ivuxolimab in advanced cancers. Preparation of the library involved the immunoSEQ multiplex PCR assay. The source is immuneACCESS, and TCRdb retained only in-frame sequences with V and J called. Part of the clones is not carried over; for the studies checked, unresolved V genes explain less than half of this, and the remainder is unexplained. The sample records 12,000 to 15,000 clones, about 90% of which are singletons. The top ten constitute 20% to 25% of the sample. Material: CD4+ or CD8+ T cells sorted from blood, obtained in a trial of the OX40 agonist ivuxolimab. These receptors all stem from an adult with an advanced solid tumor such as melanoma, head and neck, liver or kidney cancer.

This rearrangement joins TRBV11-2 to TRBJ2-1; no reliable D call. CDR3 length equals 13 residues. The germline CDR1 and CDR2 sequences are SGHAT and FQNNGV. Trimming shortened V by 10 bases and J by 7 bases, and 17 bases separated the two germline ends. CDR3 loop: CAIPDAHGNEQFF. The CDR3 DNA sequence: TGTGCCATTCCAGATGCTCATGGGAATGAGCAGTTCTTC.

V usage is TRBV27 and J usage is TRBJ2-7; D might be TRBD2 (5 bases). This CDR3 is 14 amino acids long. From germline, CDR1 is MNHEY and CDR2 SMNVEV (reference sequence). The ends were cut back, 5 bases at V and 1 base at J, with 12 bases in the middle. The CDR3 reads CASSISGLSYEQYF. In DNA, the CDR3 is TGTGCCAGCAGTATCTCGGGATTGTCCTACGAGCAGTACTTC.

The CDR3 is CASSRTSGSYEQYF. CDR3 nucleotide sequence: TGTGCCAGCAGCAGGACTAGCGGGAGCTACGAGCAGTACTTC. The V gene is TRBV5-4, the J gene TRBJ2-7, with 13 bases that match TRBD2. Looked up from germline, CDR1 is SGHNT and CDR2 is YYREEE (reference sequence). The CDR3 covers 14 residues. J gave up 3 bases and V 4 bases, and 1 base lay outside the gene matches. The whole variable domain, filled in from reference TRBV5-4 and TRBJ2-7, reads ETGVTQSPTHLIKTRGQQVTLRCSSQSGHNTVSWYQQALGQGPQFIFQYYREEENGRGNFPPRFSGLQFPNYSSELNVNALELDDSALYLCASSRTSGSYEQYFGPGTRLTVT.

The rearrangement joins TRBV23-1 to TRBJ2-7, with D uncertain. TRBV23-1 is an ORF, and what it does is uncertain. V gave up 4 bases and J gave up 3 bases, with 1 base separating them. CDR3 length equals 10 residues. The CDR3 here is CASSLYEQYF. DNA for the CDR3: TGCGCCAGCAGTCTCTACGAGCAGTACTTC.

The CDR3 sequence is CASSVDEGERSYEQYF. Written as DNA, the CDR3 is TGTGCCAGCAGCGTAGATGAGGGAGAACGGTCCTACGAGCAGTACTTC. The V call is TRBV9, the J call TRBJ2-7; TRBD2 is a possible D gene (5 bases). The length of the CDR3 is 16 residues. Germline-derived CDR1 and CDR2 are SGDLS and YYNGEE. Trimming pared 0 bases from V and 1 base from J, leaving 14 bases between.

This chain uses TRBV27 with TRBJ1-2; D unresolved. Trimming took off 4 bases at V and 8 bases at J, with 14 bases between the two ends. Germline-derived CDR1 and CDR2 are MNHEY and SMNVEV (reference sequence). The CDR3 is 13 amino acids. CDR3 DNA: TGTGCCAGCAGTTACTCCAACGCGGAGGGCTACACCTTC. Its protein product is CASSYSNAEGYTF.

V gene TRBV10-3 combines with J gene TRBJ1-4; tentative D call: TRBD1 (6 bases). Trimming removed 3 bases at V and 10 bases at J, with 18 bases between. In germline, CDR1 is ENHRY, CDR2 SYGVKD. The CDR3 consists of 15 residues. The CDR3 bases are TGTGCCATCAGTGATCCAGGGGTCAATTCGGGAAAACTGTTTTTT. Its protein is CAISDPGVNSGKLFF.

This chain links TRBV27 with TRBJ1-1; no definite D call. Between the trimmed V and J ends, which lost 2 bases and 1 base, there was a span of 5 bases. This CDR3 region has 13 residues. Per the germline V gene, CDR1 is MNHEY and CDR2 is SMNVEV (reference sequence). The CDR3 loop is CASSLGRNTEAFF. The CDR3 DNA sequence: TGTGCCAGCAGTTTAGGAAGGAACACTGAAGCTTTCTTT.

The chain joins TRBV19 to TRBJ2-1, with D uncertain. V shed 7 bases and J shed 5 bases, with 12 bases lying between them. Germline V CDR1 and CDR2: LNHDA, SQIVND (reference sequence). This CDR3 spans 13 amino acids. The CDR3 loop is CASTSPNNNEQFF. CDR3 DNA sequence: TGTGCCAGTACTAGTCCCAACAACAATGAGCAGTTCTTC.

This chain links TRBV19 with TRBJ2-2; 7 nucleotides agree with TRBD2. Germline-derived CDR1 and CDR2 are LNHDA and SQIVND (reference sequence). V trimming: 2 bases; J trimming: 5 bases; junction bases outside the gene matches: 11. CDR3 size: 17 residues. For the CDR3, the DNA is TGTGCCAGTAGTATATGGGCGACTAGCTTAGAGACCGGGGAGCTGTTTTTT. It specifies CASSIWATSLETGELFF. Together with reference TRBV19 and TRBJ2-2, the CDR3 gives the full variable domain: DGGITQSPKYLFRKEGQNVTLSCEQNLNHDAMYWYRQDPGQGLRLIYYSQIVNDFQKGDIAEGYSVSREKKESFPLTVTSAQKNPTAFYLCASSIWATSLETGELFFGEGSRLTVL.

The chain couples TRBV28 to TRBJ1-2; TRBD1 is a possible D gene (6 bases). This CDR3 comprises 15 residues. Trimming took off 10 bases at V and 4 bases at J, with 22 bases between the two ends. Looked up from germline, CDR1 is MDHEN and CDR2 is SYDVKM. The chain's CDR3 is CATSGVFVQSYGYTF. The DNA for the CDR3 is TGTGCCACCTCAGGGGTTTTTGTCCAATCCTATGGCTACACCTTC.

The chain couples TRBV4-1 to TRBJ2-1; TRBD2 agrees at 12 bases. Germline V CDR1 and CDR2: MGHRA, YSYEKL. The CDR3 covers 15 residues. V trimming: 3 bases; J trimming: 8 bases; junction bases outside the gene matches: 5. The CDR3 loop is CASSHLAGGPYEQFF. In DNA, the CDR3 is TGCGCCAGCAGCCATCTAGCGGGAGGGCCCTATGAGCAGTTCTTC.

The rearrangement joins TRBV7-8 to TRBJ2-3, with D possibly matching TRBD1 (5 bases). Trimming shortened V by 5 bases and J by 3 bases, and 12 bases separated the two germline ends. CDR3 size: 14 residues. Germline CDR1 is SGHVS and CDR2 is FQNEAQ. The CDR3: CASSKVTGTDTQYF. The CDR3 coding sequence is TGTGCCAGCAGCAAAGTCACAGGAACAGATACGCAGTATTTT.

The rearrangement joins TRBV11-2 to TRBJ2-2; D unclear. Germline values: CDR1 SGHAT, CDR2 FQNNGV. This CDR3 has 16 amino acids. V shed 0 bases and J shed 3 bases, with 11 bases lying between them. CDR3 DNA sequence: TGTGCCAGCAGCTTAGAGTATAGTCCATACACCGGGGAGCTGTTTTTT. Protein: CASSLEYSPYTGELFF.

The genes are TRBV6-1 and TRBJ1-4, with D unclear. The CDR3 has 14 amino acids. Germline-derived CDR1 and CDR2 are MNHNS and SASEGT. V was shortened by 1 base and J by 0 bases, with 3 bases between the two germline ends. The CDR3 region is CASSEDSTNEKLFF. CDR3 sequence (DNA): TGTGCCAGCAGTGAAGATTCAACTAATGAAAAACTGTTTTTT.

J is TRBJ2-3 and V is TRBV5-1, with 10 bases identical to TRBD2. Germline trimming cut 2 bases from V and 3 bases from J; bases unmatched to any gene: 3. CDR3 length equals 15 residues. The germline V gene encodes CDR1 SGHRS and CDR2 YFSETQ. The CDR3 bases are TGCGCCAGCAGCTTTGCTAGCGGGAGAACAGATACGCAGTATTTT. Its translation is CASSFASGRTDTQYF.

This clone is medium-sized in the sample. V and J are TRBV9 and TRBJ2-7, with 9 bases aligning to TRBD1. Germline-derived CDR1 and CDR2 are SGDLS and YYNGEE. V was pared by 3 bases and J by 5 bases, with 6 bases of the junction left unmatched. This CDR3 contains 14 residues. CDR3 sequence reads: CASSALDRGDEQYF. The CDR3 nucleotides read TGTGCCAGCAGCGCATTAGACAGGGGGGACGAGCAGTACTTC.

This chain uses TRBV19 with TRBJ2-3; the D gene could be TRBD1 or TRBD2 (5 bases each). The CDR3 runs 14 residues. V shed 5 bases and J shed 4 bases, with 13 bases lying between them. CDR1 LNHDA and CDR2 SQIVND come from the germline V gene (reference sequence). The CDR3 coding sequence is TGTGCCAGTAGTCTTTTTGGGGACCCAGATACGCAGTATTTT. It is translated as CASSLFGDPDTQYF. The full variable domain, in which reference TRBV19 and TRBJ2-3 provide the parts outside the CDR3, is DGGITQSPKYLFRKEGQNVTLSCEQNLNHDAMYWYRQDPGQGLRLIYYSQIVNDFQKGDIAEGYSVSREKKESFPLTVTSAQKNPTAFYLCASSLFGDPDTQYFGPGTRLTVL.

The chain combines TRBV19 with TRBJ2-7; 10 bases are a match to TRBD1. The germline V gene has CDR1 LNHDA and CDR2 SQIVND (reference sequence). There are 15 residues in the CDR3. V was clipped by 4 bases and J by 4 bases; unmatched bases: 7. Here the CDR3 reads CASSSGTGVWYEQYF. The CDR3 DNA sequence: TGTGCCAGTAGTAGCGGGACAGGGGTTTGGTACGAGCAGTACTTC.

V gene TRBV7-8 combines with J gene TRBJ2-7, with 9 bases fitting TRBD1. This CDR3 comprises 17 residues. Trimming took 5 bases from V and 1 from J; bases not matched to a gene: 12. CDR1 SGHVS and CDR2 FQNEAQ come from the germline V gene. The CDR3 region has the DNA TGTGCCAGCAGCCTCCACCGGACAGGGGTAGAGTCCTACGAGCAGTACTTC. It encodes CASSLHRTGVESYEQYF.

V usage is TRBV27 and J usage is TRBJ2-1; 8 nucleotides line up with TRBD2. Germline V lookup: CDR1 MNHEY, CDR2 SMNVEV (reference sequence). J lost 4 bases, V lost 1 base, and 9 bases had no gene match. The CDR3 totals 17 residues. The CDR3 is CASSLFMASGRYNEQFF. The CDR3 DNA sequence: TGTGCCAGCAGTTTATTTATGGCTAGCGGGCGATACAATGAGCAGTTCTTC.

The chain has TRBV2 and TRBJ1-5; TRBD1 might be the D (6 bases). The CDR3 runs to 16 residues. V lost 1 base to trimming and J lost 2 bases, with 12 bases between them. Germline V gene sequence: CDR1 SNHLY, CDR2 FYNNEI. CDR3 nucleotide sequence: TGTGCCAGCAGTGAAGTAACGGGGGCTGGCAATCAGCCCCAGCATTTT. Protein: CASSEVTGAGNQPQHF. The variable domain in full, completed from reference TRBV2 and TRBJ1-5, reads EPEVTQTPSHQVTQMGQEVILRCVPISNHLYFYWYRQILGQKVEFLVSFYNNEISEKSEIFDDQFSVERPDGSNFTLKIRSTKLEDSAMYFCASSEVTGAGNQPQHFGDGTRLSIL.

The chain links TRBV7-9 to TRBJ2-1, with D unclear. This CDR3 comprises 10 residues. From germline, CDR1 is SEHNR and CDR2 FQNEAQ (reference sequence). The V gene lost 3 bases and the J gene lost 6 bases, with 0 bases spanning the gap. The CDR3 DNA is TGTGCCAGCAGCTTCAATGAGCAGTTCTTC. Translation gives CASSFNEQFF.

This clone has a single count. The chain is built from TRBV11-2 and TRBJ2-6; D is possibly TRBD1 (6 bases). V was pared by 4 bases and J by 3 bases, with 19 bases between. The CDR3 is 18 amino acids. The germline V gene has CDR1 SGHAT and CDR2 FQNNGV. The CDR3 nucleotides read TGTGCCAGCAGCTCGATCCGGACAGTAGGCATTGGGGCCAACGTCCTGACTTTC. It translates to CASSSIRTVGIGANVLTF.

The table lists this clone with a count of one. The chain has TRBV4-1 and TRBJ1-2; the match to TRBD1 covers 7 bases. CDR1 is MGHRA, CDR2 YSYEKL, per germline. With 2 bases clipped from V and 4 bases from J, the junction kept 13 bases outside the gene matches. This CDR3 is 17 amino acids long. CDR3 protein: CASSQSGKPTGLYGYTF. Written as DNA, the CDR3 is TGCGCCAGCAGCCAAAGCGGTAAACCGACAGGGCTCTATGGCTACACCTTC.

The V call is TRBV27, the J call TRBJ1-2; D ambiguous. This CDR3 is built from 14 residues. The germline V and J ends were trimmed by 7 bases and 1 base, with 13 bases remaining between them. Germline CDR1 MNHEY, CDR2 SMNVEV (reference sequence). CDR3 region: CASKGGRLNYGYTF. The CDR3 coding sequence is TGTGCCAGCAAGGGAGGAAGACTTAACTATGGCTACACCTTC.

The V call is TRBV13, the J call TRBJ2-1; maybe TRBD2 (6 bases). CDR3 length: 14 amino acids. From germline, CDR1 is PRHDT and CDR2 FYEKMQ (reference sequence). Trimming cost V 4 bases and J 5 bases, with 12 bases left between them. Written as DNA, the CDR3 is TGTGCCAGCAGCTCCGGCGGGGTGGACAATGAGCAGTTCTTC. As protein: CASSSGGVDNEQFF.

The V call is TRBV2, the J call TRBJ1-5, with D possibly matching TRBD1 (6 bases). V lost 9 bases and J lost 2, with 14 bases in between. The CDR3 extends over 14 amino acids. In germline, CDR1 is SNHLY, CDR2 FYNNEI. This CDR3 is CASEAQGGNQPQHF. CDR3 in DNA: TGTGCCAGTGAGGCACAGGGAGGCAATCAGCCCCAGCATTTT.

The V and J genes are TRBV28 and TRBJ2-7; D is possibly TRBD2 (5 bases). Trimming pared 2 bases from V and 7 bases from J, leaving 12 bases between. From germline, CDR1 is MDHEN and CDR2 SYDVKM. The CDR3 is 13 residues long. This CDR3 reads CASSLGTSGEQYF. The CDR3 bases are TGTGCCAGCAGTTTAGGAACGTCGGGGGAGCAGTACTTC.